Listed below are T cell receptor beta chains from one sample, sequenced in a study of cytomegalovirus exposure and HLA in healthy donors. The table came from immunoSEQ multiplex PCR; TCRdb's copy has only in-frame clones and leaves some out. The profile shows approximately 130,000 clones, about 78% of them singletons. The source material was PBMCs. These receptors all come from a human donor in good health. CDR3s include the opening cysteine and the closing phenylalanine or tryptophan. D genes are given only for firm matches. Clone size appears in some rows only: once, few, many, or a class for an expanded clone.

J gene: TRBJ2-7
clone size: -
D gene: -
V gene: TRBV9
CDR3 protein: CASSVEPLPDYEQYF
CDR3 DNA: TGTGCCAGCAGCGTAGAACCCCTACCCGACTACGAGCAGTACTTC

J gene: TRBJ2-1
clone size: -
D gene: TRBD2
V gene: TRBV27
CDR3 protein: CASSSALLAGGYNEQFF
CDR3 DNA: TGTGCCAGCAGTTCCGCCCTTCTAGCGGGGGGATACAATGAGCAGTTCTTC

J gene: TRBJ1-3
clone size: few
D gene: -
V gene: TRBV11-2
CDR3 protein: CASSLPFAGLPSGNTIYF
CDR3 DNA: TGTGCCAGCAGCTTGCCTTTTGCAGGGTTGCCCTCTGGAAACACCATATATTTT

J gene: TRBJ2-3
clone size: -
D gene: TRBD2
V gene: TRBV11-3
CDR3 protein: CASSLTSSRTDTQYF
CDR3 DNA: TGTGCCAGCAGCTTGACTAGCAGTCGCACAGATACGCAGTATTTT

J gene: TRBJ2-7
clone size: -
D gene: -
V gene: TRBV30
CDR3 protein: CAWSEVGVEQYF
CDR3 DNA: TGTGCCTGGAGTGAGGTAGGGGTTGAGCAGTACTTC

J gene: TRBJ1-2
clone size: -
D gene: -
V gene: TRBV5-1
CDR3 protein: CASSSDGAGARGYTF
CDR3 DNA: TGCGCCAGCAGCTCCGACGGGGCAGGGGCGCGGGGCTACACCTTC

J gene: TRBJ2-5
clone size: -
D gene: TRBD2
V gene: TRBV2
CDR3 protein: CASRPPGLAGGLEETQYF
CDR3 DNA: TGTGCCAGCAGACCACCGGGACTAGCGGGGGGATTAGAAGAGACCCAGTACTTC

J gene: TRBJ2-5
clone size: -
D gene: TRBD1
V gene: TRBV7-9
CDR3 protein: CSSSLGTGDLGETQYF
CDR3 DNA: TGTTCCAGCAGCTTGGGGACAGGGGATTTGGGAGAGACCCAGTACTTC

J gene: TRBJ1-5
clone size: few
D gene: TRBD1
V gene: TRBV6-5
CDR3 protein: CASRPTGPPNQPQHF
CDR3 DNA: TGTGCCAGCAGACCGACAGGGCCCCCCAATCAGCCCCAGCATTTT

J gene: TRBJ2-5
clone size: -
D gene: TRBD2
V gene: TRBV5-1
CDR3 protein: CASTPGGLAGVETQYF
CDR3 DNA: TGCGCCAGCACCCCCGGAGGACTAGCGGGAGTAGAGACCCAGTACTTC

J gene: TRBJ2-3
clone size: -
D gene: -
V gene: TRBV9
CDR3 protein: CASSVGATDTQYF
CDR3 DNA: TGTGCCAGCAGCGTTGGGGCCACAGATACGCAGTATTTT

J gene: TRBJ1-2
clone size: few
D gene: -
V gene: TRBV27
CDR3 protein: CASSFHPEYYGYTF
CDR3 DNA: TGTGCCAGCAGTTTCCATCCAGAATACTATGGCTACACCTTC

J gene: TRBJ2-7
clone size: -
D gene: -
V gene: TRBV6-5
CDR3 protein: CASSPGQRYEQYF
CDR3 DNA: TGTGCCAGCAGTCCTGGACAGCGCTACGAGCAGTACTTC

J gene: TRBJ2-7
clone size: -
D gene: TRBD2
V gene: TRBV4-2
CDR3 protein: CASSQEAPGTSGYEQYF
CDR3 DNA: TGTGCCAGCAGCCAAGAGGCCCCCGGGACTAGCGGTTACGAGCAGTACTTC

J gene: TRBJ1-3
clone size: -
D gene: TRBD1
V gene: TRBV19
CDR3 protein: CASSSRTGVLPTGGNTIYF
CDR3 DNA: TGTGCCAGTAGTTCACGGACAGGGGTACTCCCTACTGGAGGAAACACCATATATTTT